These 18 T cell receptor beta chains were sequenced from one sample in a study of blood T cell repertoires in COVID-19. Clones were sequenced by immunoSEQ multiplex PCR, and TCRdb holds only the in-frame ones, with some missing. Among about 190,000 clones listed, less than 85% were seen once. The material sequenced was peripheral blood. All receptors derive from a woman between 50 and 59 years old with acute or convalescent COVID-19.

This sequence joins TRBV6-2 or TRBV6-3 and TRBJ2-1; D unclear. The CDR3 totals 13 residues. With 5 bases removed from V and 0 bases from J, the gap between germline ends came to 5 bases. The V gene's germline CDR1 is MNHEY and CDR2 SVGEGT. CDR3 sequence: CASSISSYNEQFF. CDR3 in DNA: TGTGCCAGCAGTATTAGCTCCTACAATGAGCAGTTCTTC.

The CDR3 loop is CASSLTPFPSGSPNEQFF. CDR3 in DNA: TGTGCCAGCAGTCTCACCCCCTTCCCTAGCGGGAGTCCCAATGAGCAGTTCTTC. The chain uses TRBV27 and TRBJ2-1, with 10 bases aligning to TRBD2. Germline values: CDR1 MNHEY, CDR2 SMNVEV (reference sequence). Losses at the gene ends were 5 bases for V and 6 bases for J; bases not matched to a gene: 16. CDR3 length: 18 residues.

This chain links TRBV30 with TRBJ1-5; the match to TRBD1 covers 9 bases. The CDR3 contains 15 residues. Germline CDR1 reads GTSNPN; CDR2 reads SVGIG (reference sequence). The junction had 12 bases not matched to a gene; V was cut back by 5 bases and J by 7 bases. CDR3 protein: CAWGNLDRGEQPQHF. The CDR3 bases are TGTGCCTGGGGTAACTTGGACAGGGGAGAGCAGCCCCAGCATTTT. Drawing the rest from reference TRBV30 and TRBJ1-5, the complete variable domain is SQTIHQWPATLVQPVGSPLSLECTVEGTSNPNLYWYRQAAGRGLQLLFYSVGIGQISSEVPQNLSASRPQDRQFILSSKKLLLSDSGFYLCAWGNLDRGEQPQHFGDGTRLSIL.

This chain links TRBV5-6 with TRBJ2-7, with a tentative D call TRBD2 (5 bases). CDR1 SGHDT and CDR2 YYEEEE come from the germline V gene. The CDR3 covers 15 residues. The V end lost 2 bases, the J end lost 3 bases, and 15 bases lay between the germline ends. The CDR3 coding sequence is TGTGCCAGCAGCTTCGGGGAAAGTGGACTCTACGAGCAGTACTTC. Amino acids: CASSFGESGLYEQYF. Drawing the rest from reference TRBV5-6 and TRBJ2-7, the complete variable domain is DAGVTQSPTHLIKTRGQQVTLRCSPKSGHDTVSWYQQALGQGPQFIFQYYEEEERQRGNFPDRFSGHQFPNYSSELNVNALLLGDSALYLCASSFGESGLYEQYFGPGTRLTVT.

CDR3 sequence: CAGGLPEGSGANVLTF. CDR3 DNA sequence: TGTGCCGGGGGACTCCCGGAAGGATCTGGGGCCAACGTCCTGACTTTC. The rearrangement joins TRBV21-1 to TRBJ2-6; the table's D call, TRBD2, was not checked against the DNA. TRBV21-1 is annotated as a pseudogene. The CDR3 totals 16 residues.

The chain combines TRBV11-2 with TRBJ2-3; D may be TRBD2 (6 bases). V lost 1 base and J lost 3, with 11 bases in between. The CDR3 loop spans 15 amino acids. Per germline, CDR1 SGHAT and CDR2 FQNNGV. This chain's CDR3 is CASSLAAGSTDTQYF. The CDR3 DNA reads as TGTGCCAGCAGCTTAGCGGCGGGGAGTACAGATACGCAGTATTTT.

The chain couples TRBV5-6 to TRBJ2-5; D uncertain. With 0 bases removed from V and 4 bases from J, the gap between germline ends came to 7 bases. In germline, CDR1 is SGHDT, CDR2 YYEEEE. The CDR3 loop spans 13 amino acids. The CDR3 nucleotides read TGTGCCAGCAGCTTGGGGCAAAGAGAGACCCAGTACTTC. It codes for CASSLGQRETQYF.

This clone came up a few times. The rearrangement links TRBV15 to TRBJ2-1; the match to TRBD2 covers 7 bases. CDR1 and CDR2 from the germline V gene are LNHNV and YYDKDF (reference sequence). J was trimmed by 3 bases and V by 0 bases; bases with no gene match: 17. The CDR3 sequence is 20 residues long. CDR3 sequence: CATSRDFTSANSNDYNEQFF. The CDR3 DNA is TGTGCCACCAGCAGAGATTTCACTAGCGCGAACTCGAATGACTACAATGAGCAGTTCTTC.

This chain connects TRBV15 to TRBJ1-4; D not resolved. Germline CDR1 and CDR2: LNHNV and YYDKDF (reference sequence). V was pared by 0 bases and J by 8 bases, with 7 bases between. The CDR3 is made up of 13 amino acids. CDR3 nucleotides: TGTGCCACCAGCAGAGATCCGGAGGAAAAACTGTTTTTT. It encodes CATSRDPEEKLFF. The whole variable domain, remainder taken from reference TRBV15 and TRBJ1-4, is DAMVIQNPRYQVTQFGKPVTLSCSQTLNHNVMYWYQQKSSQAPKLLFHYYDKDFNNEADTPDNFQSRRPNTSFCFLDIRSPGLGDTAMYLCATSRDPEEKLFFGSGTQLSVL.

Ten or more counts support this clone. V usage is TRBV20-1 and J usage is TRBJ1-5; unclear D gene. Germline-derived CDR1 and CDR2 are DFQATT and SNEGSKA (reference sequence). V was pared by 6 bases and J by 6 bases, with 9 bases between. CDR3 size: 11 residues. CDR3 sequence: CSAGRAQPQHF. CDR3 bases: TGCAGTGCGGGGAGGGCTCAGCCCCAGCATTTT.

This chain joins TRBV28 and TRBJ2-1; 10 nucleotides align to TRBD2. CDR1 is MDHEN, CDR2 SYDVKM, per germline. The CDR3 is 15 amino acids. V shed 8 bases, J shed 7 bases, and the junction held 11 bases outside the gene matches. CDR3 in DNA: TGTGCCAGCTTACCGCCGGCTAGCGGGAGAAATGAGCAGTTCTTC. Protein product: CASLPPASGRNEQFF.

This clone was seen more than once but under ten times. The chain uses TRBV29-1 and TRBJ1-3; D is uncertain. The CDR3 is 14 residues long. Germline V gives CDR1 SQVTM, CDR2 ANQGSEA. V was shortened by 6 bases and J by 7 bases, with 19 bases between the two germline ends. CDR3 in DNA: TGCAGCGTCGCTTCTGGGGTAGCGAGGAACACCATATATTTT. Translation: CSVASGVARNTIYF.

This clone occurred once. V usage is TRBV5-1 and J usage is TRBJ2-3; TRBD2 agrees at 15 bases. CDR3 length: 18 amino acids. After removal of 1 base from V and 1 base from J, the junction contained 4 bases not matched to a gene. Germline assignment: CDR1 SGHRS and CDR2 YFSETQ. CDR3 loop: CASSLWGLAGGRTDTQYF. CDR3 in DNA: TGCGCCAGCAGCTTGTGGGGACTAGCGGGGGGACGCACAGATACGCAGTATTTT.

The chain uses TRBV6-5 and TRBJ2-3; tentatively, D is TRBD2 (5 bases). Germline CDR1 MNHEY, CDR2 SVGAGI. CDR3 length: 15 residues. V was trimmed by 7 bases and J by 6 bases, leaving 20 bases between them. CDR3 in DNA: TGTGCCAGCACACTGTTAAACGGGGTGGAGGATACGCAGTATTTT. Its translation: CASTLLNGVEDTQYF.

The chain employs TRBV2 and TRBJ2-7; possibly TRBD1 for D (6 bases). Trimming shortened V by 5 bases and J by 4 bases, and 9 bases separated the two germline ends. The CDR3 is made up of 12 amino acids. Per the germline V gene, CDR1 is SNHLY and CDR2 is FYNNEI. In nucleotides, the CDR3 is TGTGCCAGCAGTCTCCAGGGGTACGAGCAGTACTTC. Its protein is CASSLQGYEQYF.

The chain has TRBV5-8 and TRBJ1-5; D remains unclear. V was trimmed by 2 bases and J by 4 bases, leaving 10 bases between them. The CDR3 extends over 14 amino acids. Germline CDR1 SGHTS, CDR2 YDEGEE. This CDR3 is CASSFVVENQPQHF. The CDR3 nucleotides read TGTGCCAGCAGCTTTGTAGTAGAGAATCAGCCCCAGCATTTT.

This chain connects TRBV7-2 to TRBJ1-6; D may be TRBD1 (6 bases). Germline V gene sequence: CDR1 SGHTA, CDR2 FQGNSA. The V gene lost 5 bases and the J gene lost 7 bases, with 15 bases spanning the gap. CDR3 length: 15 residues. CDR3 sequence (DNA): TGTGCCAGCAGCAGATATGGCGGACAGAATTCACCCCTCCACTTT. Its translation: CASSRYGGQNSPLHF.

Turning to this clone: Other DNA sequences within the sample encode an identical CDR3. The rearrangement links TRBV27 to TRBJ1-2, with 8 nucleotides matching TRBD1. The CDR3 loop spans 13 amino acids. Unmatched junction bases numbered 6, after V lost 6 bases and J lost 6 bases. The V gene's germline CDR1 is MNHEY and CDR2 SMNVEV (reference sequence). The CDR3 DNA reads TGTGCCAGCAGGGACAGGGTCGCCAATGGCTACACCTTC. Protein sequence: CASRDRVANGYTF.